What follows are 15 T cell receptor beta chains derived from one specimen sequenced in a study of shared clonotypes between healthy human individuals. The data were produced by immunoSEQ multiplex PCR, yet TCRdb's version contains in-frame clones alone and is incomplete. The sample includes about 1 million clones, 78% of them seen just once. Material for sequencing was memory CD4+ T cells from PBMCs. This sample's subset: CD45RA-negative fraction. All receptors come from a man between 18 and 29 years old in good health. Some clones in this sample may be carry-over from other donors' samples.

The chain has TRBV21-1 and TRBJ1-4. TRBV21-1 is given as a pseudogene. The CDR3 consists of 12 residues. The CDR3 here is CASSTPLNKLFF. In DNA, the CDR3 is TGTGCCAGCAGCACACCTCTTAATAAACTGTTTTTT.

The chain carries TRBV9 and TRBJ2-5; TRBD2 matches 13 bases. The length of the CDR3 is 17 residues. Germline V gives CDR1 SGDLS, CDR2 YYNGEE. V trimming: 0 bases; J trimming: 5 bases; junction bases outside the gene matches: 7. In DNA, the CDR3 is TGTGCCAGCAGCGTAGGGGGGCAACTAGCGGGAGGGGAGACCCAGTACTTC. It encodes CASSVGGQLAGGETQYF. Full variable domain (outside the CDR3, taken from reference TRBV9 and TRBJ2-5): DSGVTQTPKHLITATGQRVTLRCSPRSGDLSVYWYQQSLDQGLQFLIQYYNGEERAKGNILERFSAQQFPDLHSELNLSSLELGDSALYFCASSVGGQLAGGETQYFGPGTRLLVL.

V and J are TRBV9 and TRBJ1-3; a weak D match, TRBD1 (6 bases). Trimming left V 0 bases short and J 6 bases short, with 10 bases between. Germline values: CDR1 SGDLS, CDR2 YYNGEE. CDR3 length equals 14 residues. The CDR3 coding sequence is TGTGCCAGCAGCGTAGCGGCAGGGGCAAACACCATATATTTT. It specifies CASSVAAGANTIYF.

To note about this clone: It may be a read error: a sequence one base away is much more abundant. Other nucleotide sequences in the sample specify the same CDR3. J is TRBJ1-2 and V is TRBV20-1; possibly TRBD1 for D (6 bases). Germline-derived CDR1 and CDR2 are DFQATT and SNEGSKA (reference sequence). V lost 6 bases, J lost 6 bases, and 11 bases lay in between. This CDR3 spans 11 amino acids. CDR3 bases: TGCAGTGCCGGGGGGGCGGATGGCTACACCTTC. Amino acids: CSAGGADGYTF.

The V and J genes are TRBV18 and TRBJ1-2; D is ambiguous. The ends were cut back, 4 bases at V and 1 base at J, with 13 bases in the middle. This CDR3 is built from 15 residues. Germline CDR1 is KGHSH and CDR2 is LQKENI. The CDR3 here is CASSLTLGDNYGYTF. The CDR3 coding sequence is TGTGCCAGCTCACTTACCCTGGGAGATAACTATGGCTACACCTTC.

This rearrangement joins TRBV15 to TRBJ2-1; D remains unclear. The germline CDR1 and CDR2 sequences are LNHNV and YYDKDF (reference sequence). V shed 0 bases and J shed 7 bases, with 1 base lying between them. This CDR3 is built from 11 residues. The CDR3 DNA reads TGTGCCACCAGCAGAGAGAATGAGCAGTTCTTC. It translates to CATSRENEQFF.

The chain recombines TRBV7-2 with TRBJ2-3; 14 nucleotides line up with TRBD2. Trimming cost V 6 bases and J 3 bases; bases outside gene matches: 8. Germline V gives CDR1 SGHTA, CDR2 FQGNSA. This CDR3 spans 17 amino acids. The CDR3 nucleotides read TGTGCCAGCAGTTCTGGACTAGCGGGAGGTTGGACAGATACGCAGTATTTT. This encodes CASSSGLAGGWTDTQYF.

The V gene is TRBV28, the J gene TRBJ2-7; possible D gene TRBD2, 5 bases. V gave up 3 bases and J gave up 3 bases, with 12 bases separating them. The CDR3 extends over 14 amino acids. The germline V gene has CDR1 MDHEN and CDR2 SYDVKM. The CDR3 DNA reads as TGTGCCAGCAGTTTGCGAGGGATTGGCTACGAGCAGTACTTC. This encodes CASSLRGIGYEQYF. The full variable domain, with the rest looked up from reference TRBV28 and TRBJ2-7, is DVKVTQSSRYLVKRTGEKVFLECVQDMDHENMFWYRQDPGLGLRLIYFSYDVKMKEKGDIPEGYSVSREKKERFSLILESASTNQTSMYLCASSLRGIGYEQYFGPGTRLTVT.

The chain links TRBV20-1 to TRBJ1-1; 8 positions match TRBD1. Germline V CDR1 and CDR2: DFQATT, SNEGSKA (reference sequence). This CDR3 region has 11 residues. The CDR3 DNA is TGCAGGCAGGGGGCGAACACTGAAGCTTTCTTT. It translates to CRQGANTEAFF.

The chain's CDR3 is CASSQDGRALNQPQHF. CDR3 coding DNA: TGCGCCAGCAGCCAAGATGGCCGGGCCCTCAATCAGCCCCAGCATTTT. The J gene is TRBJ1-5, the V gene TRBV4-1; D is unresolved. The ends were cut back, 0 bases at V and 3 bases at J, with 12 bases in the middle. There are 16 residues in the CDR3. Germline CDR1 reads MGHRA; CDR2 reads YSYEKL.

This chain uses TRBV7-2 with TRBJ2-3; the match to TRBD2 covers 8 bases. This CDR3 has 16 residues. Germline V lookup: CDR1 SGHTA, CDR2 FQGNSA. V lost 4 bases, J lost 0 bases, and 6 bases stayed unmatched. The CDR3 spells CASSSPLAASTDTQYF. As DNA, the CDR3 is TGTGCCAGCAGCTCTCCACTAGCGGCTAGCACAGATACGCAGTATTTT.

This clone was counted only a few times. The chain is built from TRBV5-1 and TRBJ2-5; no clear D gene. Trimming removed 4 bases at V and 0 bases at J, with 7 bases between. Germline CDR1 reads SGHRS; CDR2 reads YFSETQ. CDR3 length: 13 amino acids. The CDR3: CASSQGYQETQYF. CDR3 in DNA: TGCGCCAGCAGCCAAGGGTACCAAGAGACCCAGTACTTC.

This clone was seen a single time. The rearrangement links TRBV19 to TRBJ2-5, with D perhaps TRBD1 or TRBD2 (6 bases each). The CDR3 extends over 16 amino acids. The V gene's germline CDR1 is LNHDA and CDR2 SQIVND (reference sequence). The V gene lost 4 bases and the J gene lost 4 bases, with 19 bases spanning the gap. The CDR3 region has the DNA TGTGCCAGTAGTACCCTCGTTATAGGGGGGATAGAGACCCAGTACTTC. Translating gives CASSTLVIGGIETQYF.

This rearrangement joins TRBV14 to TRBJ1-3; no firm D call. This CDR3 spans 13 amino acids. V was clipped by 1 base and J by 9 bases, with 10 bases between them. From germline, CDR1 is SGHDN and CDR2 FVKESK. The CDR3 DNA sequence: TGTGCCAGCAGCCAAGCGTTTTGGGGCACCATATATTTT. It is translated as CASSQAFWGTIYF.

The chain recombines TRBV7-9 with TRBJ2-3, with a possible D match to TRBD1 (5 bases). The V gene's germline CDR1 is SEHNR and CDR2 FQNEAQ (reference sequence). V dropped 8 bases and J dropped 4 bases, with 22 bases sitting between them. The CDR3 is 16 residues long. The CDR3 nucleotides read TGTGCCAGCGGTCTTTTCCCGCAGGGATATTCAGATACGCAGTATTTT. Translated, it gives CASGLFPQGYSDTQYF.